Below, one T cell receptor (beta chain) is given with its context. Its antigen is unknown. This sample was taken from a study of post-analysis software for immune sequencing data. Overall study: Patients with relapsing-remitting, secondary progressive and progressive-relapsing multiple sclerosis courses were all represented.

Unique molecular identifiers were built into the TCR beta cDNA libraries. Starting from around 1 to 10 million T cells, the study yielded 500,000 or so cDNA molecules. In TCRdb, the PCR reads were re-called with MiXCR into one record per CDR3 protein. The profile shows hundreds of thousands of distinct CDR3 sequences, more than 50% of them singletons. General study points: In patients, TRBV5-6, TRBV5-1 and TRBV20-1 belonged to about five TRBV segments found more frequently than in controls. When the samples were clustered directly with F measure, those that had been prepared in the same batch showed strong co-clustering. Those with multiple sclerosis, the patient group, showed significantly lower normalized Chao1 diversity than controls.

Germline lookup yields CDR1 MNHEY and CDR2 SVGAGI. This CDR3 spans 11 amino acids. Between the trimmed V and J ends, which lost 2 bases and 14 bases, there was a span of 10 bases. The TCR sequence derives from a girl aged 2 to 10 with multiple sclerosis. Sequencing was carried out using blood. The chain links TRBV6-5 to TRBJ2-1; tentative D call: TRBD1 (5 bases). CDR3 residues: CASSYGRVEFF. In DNA form, the CDR3 reads TGTGCCAGCAGTTACGGCAGGGTTGAGTTCTTC.